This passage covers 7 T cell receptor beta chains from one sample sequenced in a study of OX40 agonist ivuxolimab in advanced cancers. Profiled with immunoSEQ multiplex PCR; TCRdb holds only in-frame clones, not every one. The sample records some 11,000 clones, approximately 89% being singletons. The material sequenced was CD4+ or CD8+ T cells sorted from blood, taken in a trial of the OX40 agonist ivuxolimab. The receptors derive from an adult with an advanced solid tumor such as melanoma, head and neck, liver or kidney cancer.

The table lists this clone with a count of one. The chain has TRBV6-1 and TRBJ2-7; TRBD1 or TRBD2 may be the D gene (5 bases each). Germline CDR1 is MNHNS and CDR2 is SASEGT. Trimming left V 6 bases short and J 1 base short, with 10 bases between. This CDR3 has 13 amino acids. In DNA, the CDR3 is TGTGCCAGCAGGGGACGGGCATCCTACGAGCAGTACTTC. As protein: CASRGRASYEQYF.

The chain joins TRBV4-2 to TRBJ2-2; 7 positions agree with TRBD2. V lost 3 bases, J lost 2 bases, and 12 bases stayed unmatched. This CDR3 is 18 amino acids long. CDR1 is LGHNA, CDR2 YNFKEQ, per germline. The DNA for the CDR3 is TGTGCCAGCAGCCACCATACCGGGCTAGCGGATAACACCGGGGAGCTGTTTTTT. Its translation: CASSHHTGLADNTGELFF.

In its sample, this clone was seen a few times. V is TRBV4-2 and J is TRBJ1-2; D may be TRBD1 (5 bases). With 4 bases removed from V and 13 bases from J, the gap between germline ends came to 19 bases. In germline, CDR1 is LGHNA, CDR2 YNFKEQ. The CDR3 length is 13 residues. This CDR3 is CASSRGADPEGTF. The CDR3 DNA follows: TGTGCCAGCAGCCGAGGGGCAGATCCAGAAGGCACCTTC.

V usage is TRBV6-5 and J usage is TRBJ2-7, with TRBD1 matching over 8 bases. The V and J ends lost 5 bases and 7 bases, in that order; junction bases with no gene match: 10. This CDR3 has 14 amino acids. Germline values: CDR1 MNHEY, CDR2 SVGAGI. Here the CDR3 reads CASSPPDRVWEQYF. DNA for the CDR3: TGTGCCAGCAGTCCTCCGGACAGGGTGTGGGAGCAGTACTTC.

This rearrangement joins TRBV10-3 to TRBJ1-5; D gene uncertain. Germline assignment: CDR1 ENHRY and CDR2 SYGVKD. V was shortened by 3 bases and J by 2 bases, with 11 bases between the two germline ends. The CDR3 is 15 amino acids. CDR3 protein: CAISDPDSGNQPQHF. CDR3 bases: TGTGCCATCAGTGACCCAGATTCGGGCAATCAGCCCCAGCATTTT.

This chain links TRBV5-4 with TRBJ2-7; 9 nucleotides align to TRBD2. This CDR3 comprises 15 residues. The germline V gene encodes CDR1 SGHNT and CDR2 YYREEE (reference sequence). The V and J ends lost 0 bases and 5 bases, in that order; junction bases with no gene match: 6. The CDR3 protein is CASSLVGGGGDEQYF. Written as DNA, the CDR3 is TGTGCCAGCAGCTTGGTCGGCGGGGGGGGCGACGAGCAGTACTTC.

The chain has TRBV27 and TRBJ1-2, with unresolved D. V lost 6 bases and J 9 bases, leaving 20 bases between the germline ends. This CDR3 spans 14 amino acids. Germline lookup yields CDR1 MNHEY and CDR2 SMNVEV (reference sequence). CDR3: CASSRSPIETSYTF. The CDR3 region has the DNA TGTGCCAGCAGCCGAAGTCCCATAGAGACGAGCTACACCTTC.